The T cell receptor beta chain under discussion was sequenced for a study of regulatory T cells in long-lasting Graves disease. Overall study results and limits: With some 2,800 shared public clonotypes, persistent patients exceeded new patients, who shared 966.

Germline loops: CDR1 MNHNS, CDR2 SASEGT. The CDR3 covers 17 residues. Germline trimming cut 6 bases from V and 2 bases from J; bases unmatched to any gene: 14. Stated time point: newly diagnosed GD, antithyroid drugs for less than 3 months. The authors made the TCR library using RNA they extracted from PBMCs. EDTA tubes were used for drawing around 8.8 milliliters of peripheral blood. Arm-PCR of CDR3 regions and iRepertoire HTBI primers were used to build TCR beta libraries. Each CDR3 protein is one row after TCRdb ran MiXCR on the multiplex PCR reads. There are fewer than 650,000 distinct CDR3 sequences in the sample; 15% to 20% occur only once, and about 11% lies in the top ten. Many counts were recorded for this clonotype. Its antigen remains unknown. These records were also assigned to another study, of T cells in Graves' hyperthyroidism and ophthalmopathy. That publication notes: Each diagnosis drew on symptoms, thyroxine, TRAb, thyroid ultrasound and orbital computed tomography findings. Model predictions of ophthalmopathy came a median 6.5 months before onset.

The chain has TRBV6-1 and TRBJ1-2; TRBD1 agrees at 8 bases. Sequences were derived from peripheral blood mononuclear cells (PBMCs), sampled at new diagnosis, from a patient treated with antithyroid drugs. This receptor was identified in a young man with Graves disease. DNA of the CDR3: TGTGCCAGCAGAGGGATCGGCCGGGACAGGAGAAACTATGGCTACACCTTC. Protein: CASRGIGRDRRNYGYTF.